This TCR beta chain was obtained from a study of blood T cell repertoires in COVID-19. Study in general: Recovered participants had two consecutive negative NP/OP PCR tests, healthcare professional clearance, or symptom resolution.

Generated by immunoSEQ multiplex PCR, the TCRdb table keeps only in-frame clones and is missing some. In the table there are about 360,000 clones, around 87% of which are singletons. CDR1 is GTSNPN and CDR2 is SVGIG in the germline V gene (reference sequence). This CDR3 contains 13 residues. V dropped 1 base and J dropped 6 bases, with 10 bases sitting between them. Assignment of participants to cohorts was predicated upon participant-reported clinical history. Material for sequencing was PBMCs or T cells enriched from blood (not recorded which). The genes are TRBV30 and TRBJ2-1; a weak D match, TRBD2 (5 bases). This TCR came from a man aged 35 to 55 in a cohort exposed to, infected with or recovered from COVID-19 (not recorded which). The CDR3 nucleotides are TGTGCCTGGAGTGCGACACTAGGCAATGAGCAGTTCTTC. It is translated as CAWSATLGNEQFF.